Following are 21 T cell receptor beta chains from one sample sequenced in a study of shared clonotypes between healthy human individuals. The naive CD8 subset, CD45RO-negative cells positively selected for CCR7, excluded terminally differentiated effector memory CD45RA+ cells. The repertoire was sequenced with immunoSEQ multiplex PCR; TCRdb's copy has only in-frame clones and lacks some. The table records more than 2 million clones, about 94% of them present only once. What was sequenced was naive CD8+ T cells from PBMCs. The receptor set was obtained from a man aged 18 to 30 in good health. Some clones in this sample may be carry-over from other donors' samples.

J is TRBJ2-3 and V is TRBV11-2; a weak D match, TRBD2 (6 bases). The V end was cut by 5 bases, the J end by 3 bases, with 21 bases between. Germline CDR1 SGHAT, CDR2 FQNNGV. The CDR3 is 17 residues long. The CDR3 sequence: CASSLSWRAGPTDTQYF. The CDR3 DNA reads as TGTGCCAGCAGCCTATCCTGGAGGGCCGGTCCAACAGATACGCAGTATTTT.

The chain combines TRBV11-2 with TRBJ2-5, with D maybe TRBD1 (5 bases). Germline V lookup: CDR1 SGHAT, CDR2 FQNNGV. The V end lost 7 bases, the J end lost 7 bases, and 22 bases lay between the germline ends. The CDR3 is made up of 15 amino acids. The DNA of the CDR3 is TGTGCCAGCACCGGCGACAGTTTTGCCCTTCGGACCCAGTACTTC. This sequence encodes CASTGDSFALRTQYF. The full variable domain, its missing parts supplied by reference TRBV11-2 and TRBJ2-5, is EAGVAQSPRYKIIEKRQSVAFWCNPISGHATLYWYQQILGQGPKLLIQFQNNGVVDDSQLPKDRFSAERLKGVDSTLKIQPAKLEDSAVYLCASTGDSFALRTQYFGPGTRLLVL.

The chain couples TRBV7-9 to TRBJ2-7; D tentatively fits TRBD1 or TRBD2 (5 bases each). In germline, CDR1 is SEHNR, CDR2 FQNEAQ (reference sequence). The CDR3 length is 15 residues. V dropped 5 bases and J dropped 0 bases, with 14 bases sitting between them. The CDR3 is CASSASGTVSYEQYF. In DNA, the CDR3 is TGTGCCAGCAGCGCCTCCGGGACGGTCTCCTACGAGCAGTACTTC. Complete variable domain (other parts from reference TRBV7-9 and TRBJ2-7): DTGVSQNPRHKITKRGQNVTFRCDPISEHNRLYWYRQTLGQGPEFLTYFQNEAQLEKSRLLSDRFSAERPKGSFSTLEIQRTEQGDSAMYLCASSASGTVSYEQYFGPGTRLTVT.

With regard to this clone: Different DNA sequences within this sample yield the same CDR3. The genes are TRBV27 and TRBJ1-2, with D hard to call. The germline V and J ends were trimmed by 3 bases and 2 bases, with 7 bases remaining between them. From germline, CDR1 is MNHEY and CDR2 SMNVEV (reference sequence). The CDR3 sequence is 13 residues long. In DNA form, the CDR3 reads TGTGCCAGCAGTTTTAGCAGAAACTATGGCTACACCTTC. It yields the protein CASSFSRNYGYTF.

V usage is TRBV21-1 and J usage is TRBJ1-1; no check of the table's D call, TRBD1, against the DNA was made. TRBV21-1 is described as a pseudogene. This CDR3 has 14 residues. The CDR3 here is CASSSPTGSTEAFF. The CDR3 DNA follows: TGTGCCAGCAGCAGCCCCACAGGGAGCACTGAAGCTTTCTTT.

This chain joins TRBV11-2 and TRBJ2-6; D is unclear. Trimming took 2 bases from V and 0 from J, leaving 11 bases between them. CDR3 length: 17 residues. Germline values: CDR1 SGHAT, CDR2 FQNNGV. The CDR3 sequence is CASSLSATLSGANVLTF. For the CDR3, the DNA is TGTGCCAGCAGCTTATCCGCTACCCTCTCTGGGGCCAACGTCCTGACTTTC.

The CDR3 reads CASSQEDGIAKNIQYF. CDR3 nucleotide sequence: TGCGCCAGCAGCCAAGAGGACGGCATAGCCAAAAACATTCAGTACTTC. The chain couples TRBV4-1 to TRBJ2-4; D call uncertain. Germline V gene data show CDR1 as MGHRA and CDR2 as YSYEKL. The ends were cut back, 0 bases at V and 0 bases at J, with 9 bases in the middle. The CDR3 runs to 16 residues.

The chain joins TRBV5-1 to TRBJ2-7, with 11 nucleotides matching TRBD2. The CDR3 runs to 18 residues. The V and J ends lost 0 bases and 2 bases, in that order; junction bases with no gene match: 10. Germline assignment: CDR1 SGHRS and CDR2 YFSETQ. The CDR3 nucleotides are TGCGCCAGCAGCTTGGACGGGTTAGCGGGAGGGCCTACCTACGAGCAGTACTTC. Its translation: CASSLDGLAGGPTYEQYF. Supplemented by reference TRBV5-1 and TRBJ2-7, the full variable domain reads KAGVTQTPRYLIKTRGQQVTLSCSPISGHRSVSWYQQTPGQGLQFLFEYFSETQRNKGNFPGRFSGRQFSNSRSEMNVSTLELGDSALYLCASSLDGLAGGPTYEQYFGPGTRLTVT.

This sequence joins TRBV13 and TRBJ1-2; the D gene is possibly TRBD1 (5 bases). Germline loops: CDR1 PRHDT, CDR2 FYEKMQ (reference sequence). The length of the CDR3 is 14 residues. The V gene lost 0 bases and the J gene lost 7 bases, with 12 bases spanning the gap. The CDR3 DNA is TGTGCCAGCAGCTTAGGAGGGGATTATGGTGGCTACACCTTC. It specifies CASSLGGDYGGYTF.

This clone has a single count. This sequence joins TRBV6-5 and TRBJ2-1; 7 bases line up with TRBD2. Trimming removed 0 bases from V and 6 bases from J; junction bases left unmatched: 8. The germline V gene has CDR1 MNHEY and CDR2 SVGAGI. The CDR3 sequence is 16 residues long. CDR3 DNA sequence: TGTGCCAGCAGTTACTCGTCCGGGGAGGGAGGCAATGAGCAGTTCTTC. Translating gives CASSYSSGEGGNEQFF.

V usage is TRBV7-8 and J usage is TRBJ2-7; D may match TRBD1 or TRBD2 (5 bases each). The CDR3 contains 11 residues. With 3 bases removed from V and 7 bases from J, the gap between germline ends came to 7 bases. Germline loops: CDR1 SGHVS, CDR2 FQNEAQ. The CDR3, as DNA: TGTGCCAGCAGCTTGGGACGGGAGCAGTACTTC. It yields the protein CASSLGREQYF.

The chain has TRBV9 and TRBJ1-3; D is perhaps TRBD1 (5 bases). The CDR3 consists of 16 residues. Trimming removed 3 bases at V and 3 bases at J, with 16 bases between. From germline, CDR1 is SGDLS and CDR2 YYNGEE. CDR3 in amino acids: CASSGRAGSSGNTIYF. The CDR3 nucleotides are TGTGCCAGCAGCGGAAGAGCAGGGTCAAGTGGAAACACCATATATTTT. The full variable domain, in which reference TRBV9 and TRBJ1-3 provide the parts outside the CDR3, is DSGVTQTPKHLITATGQRVTLRCSPRSGDLSVYWYQQSLDQGLQFLIQYYNGEERAKGNILERFSAQQFPDLHSELNLSSLELGDSALYFCASSGRAGSSGNTIYFGEGSWLTVV.

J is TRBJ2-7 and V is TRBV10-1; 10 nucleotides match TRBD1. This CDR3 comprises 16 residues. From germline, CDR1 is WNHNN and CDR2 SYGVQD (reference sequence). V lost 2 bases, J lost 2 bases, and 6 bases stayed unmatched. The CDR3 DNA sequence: TGCGCCAGCAGTGAGAAGGGACAGGGGTTCCCCTACGAGCAGTACTTC. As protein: CASSEKGQGFPYEQYF.

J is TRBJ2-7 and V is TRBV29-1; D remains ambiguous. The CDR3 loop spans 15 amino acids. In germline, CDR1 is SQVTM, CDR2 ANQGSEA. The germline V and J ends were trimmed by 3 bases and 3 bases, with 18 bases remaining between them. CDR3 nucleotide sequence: TGCAGCGTTGAGATCCCAGCAGGTGGGTACTACGAGCAGTACTTC. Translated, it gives CSVEIPAGGYYEQYF.

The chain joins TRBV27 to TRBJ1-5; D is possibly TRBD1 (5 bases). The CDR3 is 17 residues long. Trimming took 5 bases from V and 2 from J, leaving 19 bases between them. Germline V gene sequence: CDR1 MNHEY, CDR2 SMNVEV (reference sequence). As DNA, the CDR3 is TGTGCCAGCAGTCCTTACACGGGGAGGGGAGGCAATCAGCCCCAGCATTTT. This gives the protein CASSPYTGRGGNQPQHF.

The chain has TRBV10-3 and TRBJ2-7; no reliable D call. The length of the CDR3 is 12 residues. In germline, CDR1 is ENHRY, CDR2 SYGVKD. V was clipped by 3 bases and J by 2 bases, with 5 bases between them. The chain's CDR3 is CAISDMPYEQYF. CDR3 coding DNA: TGTGCCATCAGTGATATGCCCTACGAGCAGTACTTC.

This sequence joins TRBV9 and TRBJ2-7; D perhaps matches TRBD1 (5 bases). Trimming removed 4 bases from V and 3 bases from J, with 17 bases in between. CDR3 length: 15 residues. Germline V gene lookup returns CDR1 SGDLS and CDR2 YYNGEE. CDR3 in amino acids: CASSSQGLWDYEQYF. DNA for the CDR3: TGTGCCAGCAGCTCCCAGGGATTGTGGGACTACGAGCAGTACTTC.

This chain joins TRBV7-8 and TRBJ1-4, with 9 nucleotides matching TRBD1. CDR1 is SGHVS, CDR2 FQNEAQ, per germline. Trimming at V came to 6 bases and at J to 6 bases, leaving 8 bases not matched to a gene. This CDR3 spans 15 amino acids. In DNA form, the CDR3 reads TGTGCCAGCAGAGCCACAGGGGGCGCCCATGAAAAACTGTTTTTT. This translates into CASRATGGAHEKLFF.

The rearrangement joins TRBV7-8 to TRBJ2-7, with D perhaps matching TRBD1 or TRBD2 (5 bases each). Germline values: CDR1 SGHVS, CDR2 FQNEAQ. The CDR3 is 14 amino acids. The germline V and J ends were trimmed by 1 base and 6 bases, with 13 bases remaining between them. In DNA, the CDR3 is TGTGCCAGCAGCTTAGATTCGACGGGGCTCGAGCAGTACTTC. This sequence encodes CASSLDSTGLEQYF.

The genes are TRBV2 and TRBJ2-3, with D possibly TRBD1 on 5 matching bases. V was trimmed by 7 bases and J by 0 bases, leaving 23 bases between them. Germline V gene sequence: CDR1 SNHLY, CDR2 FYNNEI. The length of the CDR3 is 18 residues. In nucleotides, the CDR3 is TGTGCCAGCACCGGTCCCAGCAGGGTACGTAAGAGCACAGATACGCAGTATTTT. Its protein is CASTGPSRVRKSTDTQYF. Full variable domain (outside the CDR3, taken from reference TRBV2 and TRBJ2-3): EPEVTQTPSHQVTQMGQEVILRCVPISNHLYFYWYRQILGQKVEFLVSFYNNEISEKSEIFDDQFSVERPDGSNFTLKIRSTKLEDSAMYFCASTGPSRVRKSTDTQYFGPGTRLTVL.

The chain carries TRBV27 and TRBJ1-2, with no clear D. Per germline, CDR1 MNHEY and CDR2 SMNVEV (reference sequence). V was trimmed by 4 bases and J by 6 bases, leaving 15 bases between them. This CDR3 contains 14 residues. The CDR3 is CASSWIGGGDGYTF. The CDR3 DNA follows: TGTGCCAGCAGTTGGATTGGAGGAGGTGATGGCTACACCTTC.